This section outlines one TCR beta chain sequence together with its context. Which cohort a participant joined came from the clinical history participants gave. The data originate from a study of blood T cell repertoires in COVID-19. Overall study context: Sources were T cells, B-cell-depleted T cells, or PBMCs; the material itself was cDNA or gDNA.

The CDR3 runs to 17 residues. The germline V and J ends were trimmed by 4 bases and 1 base, with 15 bases remaining between them. Germline values: CDR1 SGHRS, CDR2 YFSETQ. Assay used: immunoSEQ multiplex PCR; TCRdb lists only in-frame clones, some missing. The sample yields about 400,000 clones, roughly 87% seen once. This chain uses TRBV5-1 with TRBJ2-6, with a tentative D call TRBD1 (6 bases). This TCR derives from a woman aged 40 to 55 with acute COVID-19. The sequencing input was PBMCs or T cells enriched from blood (not recorded which). CDR3 region: CASSPGLDRSGANVLTF. CDR3 nucleotide sequence: TGCGCCAGCAGCCCGGGCCTTGACAGGTCTGGGGCCAACGTCCTGACTTTC. Full variable domain (rest looked up from reference TRBV5-1 and TRBJ2-6): KAGVTQTPRYLIKTRGQQVTLSCSPISGHRSVSWYQQTPGQGLQFLFEYFSETQRNKGNFPGRFSGRQFSNSRSEMNVSTLELGDSALYLCASSPGLDRSGANVLTFGAGSRLTVL.